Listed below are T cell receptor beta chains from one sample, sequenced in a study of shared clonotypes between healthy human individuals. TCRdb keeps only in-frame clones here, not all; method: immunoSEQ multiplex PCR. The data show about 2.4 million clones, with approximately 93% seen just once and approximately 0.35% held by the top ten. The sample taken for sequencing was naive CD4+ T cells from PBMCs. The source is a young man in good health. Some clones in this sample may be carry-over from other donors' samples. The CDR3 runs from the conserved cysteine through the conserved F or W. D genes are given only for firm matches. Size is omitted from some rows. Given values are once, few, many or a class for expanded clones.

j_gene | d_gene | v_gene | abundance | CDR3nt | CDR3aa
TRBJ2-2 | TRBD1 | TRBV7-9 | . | TGTGCCAGCAGCACAATACCGCCGGGACAGGGGAGGGCCGGGGAGCTGTTTTTT | CASSTIPPGQGRAGELFF
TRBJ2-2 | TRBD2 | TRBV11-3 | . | TGTGCCAGCAGCCCCCTAGCGGGAGGGAGCACCGGGGAGCTGTTTTTT | CASSPLAGGSTGELFF
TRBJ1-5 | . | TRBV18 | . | TGTGCCAGCTCCCCGGACGCGCAGGTTGGCAATCAGCCCCAGCATTTT | CASSPDAQVGNQPQHF
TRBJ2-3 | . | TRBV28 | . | TGTGCCAGCAGTCCGCCGCCCACAGATACGCAGTATTTT | CASSPPPTDTQYF
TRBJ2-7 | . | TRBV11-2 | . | TGTGCCAGCAGCCTCGGACTCCACTACGAGCAGTACTTC | CASSLGLHYEQYF
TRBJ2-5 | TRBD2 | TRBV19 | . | TGTGCCAGTAGTGTGAGAGCGGGATACCAAGAGACCCAGTACTTC | CASSVRAGYQETQYF
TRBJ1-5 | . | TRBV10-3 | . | TGTGCCATCAGTGAAAATACAGGGTACCAGCCCCAGCATTTT | CAISENTGYQPQHF
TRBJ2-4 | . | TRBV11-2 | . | TGTGCCAGCAGGAAAACAGGGGGGGACATTCAGTACTTC | CASRKTGGDIQYF
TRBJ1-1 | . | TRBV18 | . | TGTGCCAGCTCACGAGAAGAGAGGTGGACTGAAGCTTTCTTT | CASSREERWTEAFF
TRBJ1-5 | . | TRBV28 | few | TGTGCCAGCAGTTTTGGTCAGCCCCAGCATTTT | CASSFGQPQHF
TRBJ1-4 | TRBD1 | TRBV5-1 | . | TGCGCCAGCAGCTTGACAGGGGGTAATGAAAAACTGTTTTTT | CASSLTGGNEKLFF
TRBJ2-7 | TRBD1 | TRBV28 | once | TGTGCCAGCAGCCAACACAGGGGGAATGACGAGCAGTACTTC | CASSQHRGNDEQYF
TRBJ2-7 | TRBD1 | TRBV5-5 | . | TGTGCCAGCGCTTTAGGGGGCACGGACGAGCAGTACTTC | CASALGGTDEQYF
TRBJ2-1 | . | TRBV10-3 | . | TGTGCCATCAGTGGTCGGGACGCGGAATACAATGAGCAGTTCTTC | CAISGRDAEYNEQFF
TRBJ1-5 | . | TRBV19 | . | TGTGCCAGTAGTATATCGGAGCCAGCTCAGCCCCAGCATTTT | CASSISEPAQPQHF
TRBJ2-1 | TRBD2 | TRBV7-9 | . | TGTGCCAGCAGCTTATCCCCTAGCGGGAGGAAAGGTGAGCAGTTCTTC | CASSLSPSGRKGEQFF
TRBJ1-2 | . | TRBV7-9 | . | TGTGCCAGCAGCTTAGATCTCGGGGGCATGAACTATGGCTACACCTTC | CASSLDLGGMNYGYTF
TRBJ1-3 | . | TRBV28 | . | TGTGCCAGCAGTTTACCCCAGGTCTCTGGAAACACCATATATTTT | CASSLPQVSGNTIYF
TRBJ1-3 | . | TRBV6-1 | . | TGTGCCAGCAGTGAATGGGGATTCGGAAACACCATATATTTT | CASSEWGFGNTIYF
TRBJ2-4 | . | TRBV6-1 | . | TGTGCCAGCAGTGAAGACAGGGACGGGGGCATTCAGTACTTC | CASSEDRDGGIQYF
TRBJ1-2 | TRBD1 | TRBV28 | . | TGTGCCAGCACCGGAAGACAGGGGCCCAACTATGGCTACACCTTC | CASTGRQGPNYGYTF
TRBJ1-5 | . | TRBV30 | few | TGTGCCTGGAGTGTACCCGATCAGCCCCAGCATTTT | CAWSVPDQPQHF
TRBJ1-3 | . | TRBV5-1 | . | TGCGCCAGCAGCTTGGATACAGGCTCTGGAAACACCATATATTTT | CASSLDTGSGNTIYF
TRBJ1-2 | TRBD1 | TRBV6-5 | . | TGTGCCAGCAGTTACGGGACAGGGGACTATGGCTACACCTTC | CASSYGTGDYGYTF
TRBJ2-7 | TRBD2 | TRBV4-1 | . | TGCGCCAGCAGCCAAGAGGGGACTAGCAGGAGAGGAGGAGAGCAGTACTTC | CASSQEGTSRRGGEQYF
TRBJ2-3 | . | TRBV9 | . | TGTGCCAGCAGCGTAGCTTCAGATACGCAGTATTTT | CASSVASDTQYF
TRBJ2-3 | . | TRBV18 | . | TGTGCCAGCTCACCAGGTACAGGCACAGATACGCAGTATTTT | CASSPGTGTDTQYF
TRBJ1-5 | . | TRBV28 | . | TGTGCCAGCAGCACTATAGACCGCTTCAATCAGCCCCAGCATTTT | CASSTIDRFNQPQHF
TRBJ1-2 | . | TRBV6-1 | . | TGTGCCAGCAGCCAGGGACTCCTCTATGGCTACACCTTC | CASSQGLLYGYTF
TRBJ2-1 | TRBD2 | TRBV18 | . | TGTGCCAGCTCACCAGGCCTAGCGGGAGTGAATGAGCAGTTCTTC | CASSPGLAGVNEQFF
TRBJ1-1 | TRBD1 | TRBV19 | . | TGTGCCAGTAGTATTGTCCCAGGGGGGATGACTGAAGCTTTCTTT | CASSIVPGGMTEAFF
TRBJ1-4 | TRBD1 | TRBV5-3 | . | TGTGCCAGAAGCTCGACGACAGGGGCCGCAACTAATGAAAAACTGTTTTTT | CARSSTTGAATNEKLFF
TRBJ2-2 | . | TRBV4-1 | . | TGCGCCAGCAGCCGAATGGGGGACACCGGGGAGCTGTTTTTT | CASSRMGDTGELFF
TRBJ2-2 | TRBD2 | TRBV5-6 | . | TGTGCCAGCAGCTTGGATACGGGAGGCGGTCGGGGGGAGCTGTTTTTT | CASSLDTGGGRGELFF
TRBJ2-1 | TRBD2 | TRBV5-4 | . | TGTGCCAGCAGCTCTAAGTCGGGACTAGAATCCGACAATGAGCAGTTCTTC | CASSSKSGLESDNEQFF
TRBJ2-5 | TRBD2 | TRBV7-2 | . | TGTGCCAGCAGCCGTAGCGGGAGGGTGGAGACCCAGTACTTC | CASSRSGRVETQYF
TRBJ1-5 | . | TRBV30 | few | TGTGCCTGGAGGGCGGGACCGAGCAATCAGCCCCAGCATTTT | CAWRAGPSNQPQHF
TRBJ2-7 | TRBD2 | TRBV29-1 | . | TGCAGCGTTGGCCGGGAGGGCCGGATCTACGAGCAGTACTTC | CSVGREGRIYEQYF
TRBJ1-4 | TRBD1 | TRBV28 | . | TGTGCCAGCAGTTCCCTCGGACAGGGCCTTAATGAAAAACTGTTTTTT | CASSSLGQGLNEKLFF
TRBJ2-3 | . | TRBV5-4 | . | TGTGCCAGCAGCCCTTCGACAGATACGCAGTATTTT | CASSPSTDTQYF
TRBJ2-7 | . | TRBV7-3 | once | TGTGCCAGCAGCTTAGGGGCAGTCCCATACGAGCAGTACTTC | CASSLGAVPYEQYF
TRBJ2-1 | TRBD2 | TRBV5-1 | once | TGCGCCAGCAGCTCCTCGCCTAGCGGGACTCTTCAGTCCAAAAATGAGCAGTTCTTC | CASSSSPSGTLQSKNEQFF
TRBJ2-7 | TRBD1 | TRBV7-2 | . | TGTGCCAGCAGCCCGGGACAGGGGTCCCGGAGGGGCTCCTACGAGCAGTACTTC | CASSPGQGSRRGSYEQYF